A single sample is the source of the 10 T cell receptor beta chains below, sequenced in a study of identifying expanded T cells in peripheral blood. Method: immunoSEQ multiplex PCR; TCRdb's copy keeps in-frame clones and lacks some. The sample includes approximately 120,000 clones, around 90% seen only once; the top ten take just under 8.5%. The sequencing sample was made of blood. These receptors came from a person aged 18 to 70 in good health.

CDR3 amino acids: CATQGAGREKLFF. CDR3 coding DNA: TGTGCCACCCAGGGGGCCGGAAGGGAAAAACTGTTTTTT. The chain carries TRBV10-3 and TRBJ1-4; 8 positions match TRBD1. Trimming took 10 bases from V and 8 from J; bases not matched to a gene: 9. The germline gives CDR1 ENHRY, CDR2 SYGVKD. The CDR3 has 13 amino acids.

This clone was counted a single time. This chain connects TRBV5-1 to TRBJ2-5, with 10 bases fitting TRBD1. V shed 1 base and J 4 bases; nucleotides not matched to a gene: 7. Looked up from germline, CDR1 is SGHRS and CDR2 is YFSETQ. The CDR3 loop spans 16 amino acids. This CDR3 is CASSLRGQGTSETQYF. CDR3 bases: TGCGCCAGCAGCTTGCGGGGACAGGGGACTTCAGAGACCCAGTACTTC. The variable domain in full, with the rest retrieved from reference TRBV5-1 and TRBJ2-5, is KAGVTQTPRYLIKTRGQQVTLSCSPISGHRSVSWYQQTPGQGLQFLFEYFSETQRNKGNFPGRFSGRQFSNSRSEMNVSTLELGDSALYLCASSLRGQGTSETQYFGPGTRLLVL.

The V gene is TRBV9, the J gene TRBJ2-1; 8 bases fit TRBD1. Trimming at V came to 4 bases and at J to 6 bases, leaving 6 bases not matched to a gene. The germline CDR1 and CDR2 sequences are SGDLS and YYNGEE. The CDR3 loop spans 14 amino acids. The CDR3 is CASSSAGTGNEQFF. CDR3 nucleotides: TGTGCCAGCAGCTCCGCCGGGACAGGCAATGAGCAGTTCTTC.

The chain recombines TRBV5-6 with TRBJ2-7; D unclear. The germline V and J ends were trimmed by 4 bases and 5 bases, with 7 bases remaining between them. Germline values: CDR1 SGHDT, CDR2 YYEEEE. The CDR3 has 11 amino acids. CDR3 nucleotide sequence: TGTGCCAGCAGCGAGTACAACGAGCAGTACTTC. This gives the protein CASSEYNEQYF.

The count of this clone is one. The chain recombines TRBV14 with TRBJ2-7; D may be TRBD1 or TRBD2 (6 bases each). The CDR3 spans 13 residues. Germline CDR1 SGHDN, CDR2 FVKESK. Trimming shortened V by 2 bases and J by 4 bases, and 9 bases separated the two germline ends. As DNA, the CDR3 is TGTGCCAGCAGCCAAACAGGGAGGTACGAGCAGTACTTC. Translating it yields CASSQTGRYEQYF.

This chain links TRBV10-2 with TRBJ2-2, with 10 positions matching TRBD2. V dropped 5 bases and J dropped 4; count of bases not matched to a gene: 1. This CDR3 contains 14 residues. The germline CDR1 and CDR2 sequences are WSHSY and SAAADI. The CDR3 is CASSLAGGTGELFF. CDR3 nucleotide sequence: TGCGCCAGCAGTTTAGCGGGAGGCACCGGGGAGCTGTTTTTT.

This CDR3 is CATLRQGAYEQYF. CDR3 DNA sequence: TGTGCCACCCTGAGGCAGGGTGCCTACGAGCAGTACTTC. The chain combines TRBV10-3 with TRBJ2-7; maybe TRBD1 (5 bases). Germline CDR1 is ENHRY and CDR2 is SYGVKD. The CDR3 has 13 amino acids. V lost 10 bases to trimming and J lost 2 bases, with 15 bases between them.

The CDR3 coding sequence is TGTGCCAGCAGTGTGGGGGACAGGGTTAGTCAGCCCCAGCATTTT. Amino acids: CASSVGDRVSQPQHF. The chain recombines TRBV6-1 with TRBJ1-5, with 9 bases matching TRBD1. Germline V gene sequence: CDR1 MNHNS, CDR2 SASEGT. After removal of 4 bases from V and 6 bases from J, the junction contained 7 bases not matched to a gene. The CDR3 totals 15 residues.

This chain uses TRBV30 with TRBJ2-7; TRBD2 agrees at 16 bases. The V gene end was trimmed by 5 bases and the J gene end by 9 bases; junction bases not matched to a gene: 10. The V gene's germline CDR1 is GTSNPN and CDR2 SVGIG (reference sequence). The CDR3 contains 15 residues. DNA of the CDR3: TGTGCCTGGGACCAAAAGGGACTAGCGGGGGGGCGGCAGTACTTC. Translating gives CAWDQKGLAGGRQYF.

CDR3 residues: CASSPPGGGLTYNEQFF. The CDR3 nucleotides are TGTGCCAGCTCGCCGCCAGGAGGGGGCTTAACCTACAATGAGCAGTTCTTC. The V call is TRBV18, the J call TRBJ2-1, with D possibly TRBD1 on 7 matching bases. The CDR3 is made up of 17 amino acids. CDR1 and CDR2 from the germline V gene are KGHSH and LQKENI. V lost 6 bases and J lost 2, with 20 bases in between.